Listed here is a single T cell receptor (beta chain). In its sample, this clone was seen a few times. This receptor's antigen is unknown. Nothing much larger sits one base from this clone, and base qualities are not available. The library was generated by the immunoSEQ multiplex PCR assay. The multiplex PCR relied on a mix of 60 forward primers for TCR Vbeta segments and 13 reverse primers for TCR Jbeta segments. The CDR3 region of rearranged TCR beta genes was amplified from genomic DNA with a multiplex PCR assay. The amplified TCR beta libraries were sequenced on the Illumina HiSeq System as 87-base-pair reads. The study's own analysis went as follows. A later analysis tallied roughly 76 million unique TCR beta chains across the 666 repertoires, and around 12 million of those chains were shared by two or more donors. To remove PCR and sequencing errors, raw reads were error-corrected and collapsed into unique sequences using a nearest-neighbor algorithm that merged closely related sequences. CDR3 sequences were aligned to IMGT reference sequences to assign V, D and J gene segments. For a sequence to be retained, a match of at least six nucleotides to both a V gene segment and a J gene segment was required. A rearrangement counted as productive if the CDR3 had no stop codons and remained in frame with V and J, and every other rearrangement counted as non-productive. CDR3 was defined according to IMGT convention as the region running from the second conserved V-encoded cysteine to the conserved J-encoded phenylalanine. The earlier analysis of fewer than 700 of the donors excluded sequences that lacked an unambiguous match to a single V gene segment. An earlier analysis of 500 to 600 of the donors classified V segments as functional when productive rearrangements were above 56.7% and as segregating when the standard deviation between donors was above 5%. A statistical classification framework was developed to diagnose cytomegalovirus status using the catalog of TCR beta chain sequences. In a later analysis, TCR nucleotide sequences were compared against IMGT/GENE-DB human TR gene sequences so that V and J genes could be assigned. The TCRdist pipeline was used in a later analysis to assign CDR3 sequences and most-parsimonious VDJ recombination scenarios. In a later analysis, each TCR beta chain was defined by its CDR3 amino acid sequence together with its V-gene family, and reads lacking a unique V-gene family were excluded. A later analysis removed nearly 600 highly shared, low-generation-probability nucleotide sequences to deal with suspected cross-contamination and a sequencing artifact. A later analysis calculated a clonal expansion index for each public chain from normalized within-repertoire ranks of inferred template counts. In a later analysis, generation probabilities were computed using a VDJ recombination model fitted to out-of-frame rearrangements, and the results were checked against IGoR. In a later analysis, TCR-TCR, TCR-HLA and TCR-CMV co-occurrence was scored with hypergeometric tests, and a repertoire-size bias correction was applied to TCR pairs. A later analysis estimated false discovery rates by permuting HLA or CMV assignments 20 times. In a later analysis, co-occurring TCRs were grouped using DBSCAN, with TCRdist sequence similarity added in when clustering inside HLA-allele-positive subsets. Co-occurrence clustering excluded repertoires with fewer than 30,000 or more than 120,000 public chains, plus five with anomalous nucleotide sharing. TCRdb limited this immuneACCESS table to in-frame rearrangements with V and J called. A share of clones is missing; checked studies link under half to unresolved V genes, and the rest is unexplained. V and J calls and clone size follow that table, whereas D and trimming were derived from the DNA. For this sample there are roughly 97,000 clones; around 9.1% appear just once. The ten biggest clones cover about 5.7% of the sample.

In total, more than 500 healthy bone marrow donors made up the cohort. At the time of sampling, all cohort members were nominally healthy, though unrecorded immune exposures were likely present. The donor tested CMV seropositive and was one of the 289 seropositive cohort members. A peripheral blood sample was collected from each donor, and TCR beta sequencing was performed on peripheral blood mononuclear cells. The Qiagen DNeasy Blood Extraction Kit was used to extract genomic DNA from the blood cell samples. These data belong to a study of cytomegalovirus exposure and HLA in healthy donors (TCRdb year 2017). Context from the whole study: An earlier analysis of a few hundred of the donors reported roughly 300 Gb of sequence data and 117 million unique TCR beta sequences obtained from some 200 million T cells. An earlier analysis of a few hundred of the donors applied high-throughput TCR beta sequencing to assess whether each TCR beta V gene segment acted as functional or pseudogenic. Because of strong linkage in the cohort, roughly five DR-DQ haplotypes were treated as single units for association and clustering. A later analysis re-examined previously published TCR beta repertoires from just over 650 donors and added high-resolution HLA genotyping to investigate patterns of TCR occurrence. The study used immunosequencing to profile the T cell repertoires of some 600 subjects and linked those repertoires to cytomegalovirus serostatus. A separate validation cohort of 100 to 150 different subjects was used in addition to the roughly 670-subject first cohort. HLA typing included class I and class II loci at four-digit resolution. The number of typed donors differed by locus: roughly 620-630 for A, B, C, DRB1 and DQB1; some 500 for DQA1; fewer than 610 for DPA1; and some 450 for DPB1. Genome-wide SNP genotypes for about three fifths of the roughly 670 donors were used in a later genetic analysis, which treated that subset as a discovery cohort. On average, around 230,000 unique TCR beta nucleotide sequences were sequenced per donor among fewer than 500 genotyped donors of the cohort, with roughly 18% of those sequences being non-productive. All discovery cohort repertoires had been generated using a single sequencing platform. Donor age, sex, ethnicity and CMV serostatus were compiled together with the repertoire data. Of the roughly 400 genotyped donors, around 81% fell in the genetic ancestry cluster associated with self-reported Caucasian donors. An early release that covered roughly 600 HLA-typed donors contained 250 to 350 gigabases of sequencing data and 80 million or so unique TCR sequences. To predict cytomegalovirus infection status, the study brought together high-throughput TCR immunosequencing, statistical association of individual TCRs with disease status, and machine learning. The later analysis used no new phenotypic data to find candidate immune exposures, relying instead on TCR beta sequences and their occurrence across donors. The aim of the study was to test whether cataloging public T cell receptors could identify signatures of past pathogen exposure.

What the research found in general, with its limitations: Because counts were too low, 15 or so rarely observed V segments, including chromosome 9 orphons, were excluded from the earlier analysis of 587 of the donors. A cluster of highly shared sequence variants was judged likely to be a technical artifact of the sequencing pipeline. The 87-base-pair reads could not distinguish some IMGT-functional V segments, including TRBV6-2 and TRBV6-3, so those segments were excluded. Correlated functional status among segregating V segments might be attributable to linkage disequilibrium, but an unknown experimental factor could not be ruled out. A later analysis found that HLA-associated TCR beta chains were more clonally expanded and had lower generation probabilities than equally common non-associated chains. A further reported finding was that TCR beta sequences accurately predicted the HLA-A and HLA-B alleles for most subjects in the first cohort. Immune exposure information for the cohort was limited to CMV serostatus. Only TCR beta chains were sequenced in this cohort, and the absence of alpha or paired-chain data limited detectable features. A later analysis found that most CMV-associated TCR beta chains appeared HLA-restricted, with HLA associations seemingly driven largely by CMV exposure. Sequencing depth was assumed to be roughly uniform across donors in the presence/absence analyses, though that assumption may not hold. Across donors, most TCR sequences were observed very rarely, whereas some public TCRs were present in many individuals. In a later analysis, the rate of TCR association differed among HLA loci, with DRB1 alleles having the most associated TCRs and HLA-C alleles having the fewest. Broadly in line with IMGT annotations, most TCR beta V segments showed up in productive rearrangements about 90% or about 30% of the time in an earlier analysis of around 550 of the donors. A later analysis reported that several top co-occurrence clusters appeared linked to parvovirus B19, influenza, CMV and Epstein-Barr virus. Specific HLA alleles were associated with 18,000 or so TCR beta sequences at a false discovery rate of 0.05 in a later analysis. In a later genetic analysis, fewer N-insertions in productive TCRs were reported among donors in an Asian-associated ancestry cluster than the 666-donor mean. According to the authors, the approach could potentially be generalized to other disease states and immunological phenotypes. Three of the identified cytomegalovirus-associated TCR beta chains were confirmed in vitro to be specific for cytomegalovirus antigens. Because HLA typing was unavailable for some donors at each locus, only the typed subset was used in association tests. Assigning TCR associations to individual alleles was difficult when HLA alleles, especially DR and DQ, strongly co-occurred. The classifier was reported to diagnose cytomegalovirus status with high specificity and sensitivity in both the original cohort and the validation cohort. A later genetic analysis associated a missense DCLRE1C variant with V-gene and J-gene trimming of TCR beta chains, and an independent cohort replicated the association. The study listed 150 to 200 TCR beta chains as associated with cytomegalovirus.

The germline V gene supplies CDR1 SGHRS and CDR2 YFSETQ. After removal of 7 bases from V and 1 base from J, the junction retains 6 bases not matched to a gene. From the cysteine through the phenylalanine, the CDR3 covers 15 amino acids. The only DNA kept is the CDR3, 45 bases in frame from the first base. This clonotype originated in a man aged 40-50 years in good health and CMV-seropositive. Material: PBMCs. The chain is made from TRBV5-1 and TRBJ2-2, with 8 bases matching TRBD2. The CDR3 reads CASDPRGGNTGELFF. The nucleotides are TGCGCCAGCGATCCTCGGGGGGGGAACACCGGGGAGCTGTTTTTT.